The 17 T cell receptor beta chains presented below share a single source sample, sequenced in a study of blood T cells in healthy people across ages. Primers used in a second PCR of about 7 to 12 cycles were a sample-barcoded 5' primer and a J-beta primer mix. TCRdb re-called the 5' RACE reads through MiXCR, storing one row per CDR3 protein. The table records around 800,000 distinct CDR3 sequences, more than 25% of them present only once. These sequences were also reported in another study, on T cells of mothers and their children.

Sequencing input: blood. Receptor source: a boy aged 5-17 years in good health.

This rearrangement joins TRBV20-1 to TRBJ2-5; 7 nucleotides line up with TRBD2. The CDR3 is made up of 13 amino acids. V shed 3 bases and J 5 bases; nucleotides not matched to a gene: 6. Germline-derived CDR1 and CDR2 are DFQATT and SNEGSKA (reference sequence). DNA of the CDR3: TGCAGTGCTAGCTGGGGGGAGGGGGAGACCCAGTACTTC. Protein product: CSASWGEGETQYF.

The chain joins TRBV9 to TRBJ2-5; 8 bases fit TRBD2. The CDR3 has 14 residues. Germline CDR1 is SGDLS and CDR2 is YYNGEE. J lost 7 bases, V lost 1 base, and 6 bases had no gene match. CDR3 sequence reads: CASSVPPAGGTQYF. CDR3 nucleotides: TGTGCCAGCAGCGTACCCCCTGCGGGAGGGACCCAGTACTTC.

The chain is built from TRBV20-1 and TRBJ1-5; D gene unclear. V lost 4 bases and J lost 3, with 10 bases in between. This CDR3 has 13 amino acids. Germline CDR1 is DFQATT and CDR2 is SNEGSKA (reference sequence). The CDR3 loop is CSAKLSPNQPQHF. The CDR3 nucleotides read TGCAGTGCTAAATTGTCGCCCAATCAGCCCCAGCATTTT.

The chain recombines TRBV7-9 with TRBJ2-7; tentative D call: TRBD1 (5 bases). The better agreement between TRBJ2-1 and the DNA end casts doubt on the J call. The CDR3 is 15 amino acids. In germline, CDR1 is SEHNR, CDR2 FQNEAQ (reference sequence). The CDR3 DNA follows: TGTGCCAGCAGCTTAGGGGCTCTCAGGGTTAGTGAGCAGTTCTTC. It codes for CASSLGALRVSEQFF.

This clonotype was recorded a few times. The rearrangement joins TRBV7-2 to TRBJ2-7; D remains ambiguous. V was trimmed by 3 bases and J by 2 bases, leaving 14 bases between them. CDR1 and CDR2 from the germline V gene are SGHTA and FQGNSA. This CDR3 spans 15 amino acids. Here the CDR3 reads CASSLGWGSTYEQYF. The CDR3 nucleotides are TGTGCCAGCAGCTTGGGTTGGGGTTCGACCTACGAGCAGTACTTC.

The gene calls are TRBV5-6 and TRBJ1-1; no clear D. Germline CDR1 is SGHDT and CDR2 is YYEEEE. The CDR3 runs 13 residues. Trimming left V 0 bases short and J 7 bases short, with 10 bases between. Here the CDR3 reads CASSLGGGLEAFF. As DNA, the CDR3 is TGTGCCAGCAGCTTGGGAGGTGGCCTTGAAGCTTTCTTT. Full variable domain (remainder filled in from reference TRBV5-6 and TRBJ1-1): DAGVTQSPTHLIKTRGQQVTLRCSPKSGHDTVSWYQQALGQGPQFIFQYYEEEERQRGNFPDRFSGHQFPNYSSELNVNALLLGDSALYLCASSLGGGLEAFFGQGTRLTVV.

This clonotype was recorded only once. The rearrangement uses TRBV5-1 and TRBJ2-5; 8 positions agree with TRBD2. The CDR3 loop spans 16 amino acids. Germline CDR1 SGHRS, CDR2 YFSETQ. V dropped 5 bases and J dropped 0; count of bases not matched to a gene: 9. CDR3 sequence reads: CASRVGVAGNQETQYF. CDR3 DNA: TGCGCCAGCAGGGTTGGAGTAGCGGGGAACCAAGAGACCCAGTACTTC.

Of note for this clonotype: No DNA is shown, since the ends of the CDR3 on it are uncertain; the CDR3 is the one TCRdb lists. The J gene is TRBJ1-2, the V gene TRBV4-1. Germline V gene data show CDR1 as MGHRA and CDR2 as YSYEKL. The CDR3 has 13 amino acids, counting both end residues. The CDR3 reads CASSQDVGTGNTF.

This clonotype has just a few counts. This chain uses TRBV30 with TRBJ2-5; D remains unclear. Between the trimmed V and J ends, which lost 0 bases and 5 bases, there was a span of 7 bases. Germline V CDR1 and CDR2: GTSNPN, SVGIG (reference sequence). The length of the CDR3 is 12 residues. The CDR3 is CAWSVRPETQYF. CDR3 nucleotides: TGTGCCTGGAGTGTAAGGCCGGAGACCCAGTACTTC. The full variable domain, in which reference TRBV30 and TRBJ2-5 provide the parts outside the CDR3, is SQTIHQWPATLVQPVGSPLSLECTVEGTSNPNLYWYRQAAGRGLQLLFYSVGIGQISSEVPQNLSASRPQDRQFILSSKKLLLSDSGFYLCAWSVRPETQYFGPGTRLLVL.

V usage is TRBV3-1 and J usage is TRBJ2-2; D might be TRBD2 (5 bases). This CDR3 contains 14 residues. The V and J ends lost 3 bases and 5 bases respectively, with 10 bases between them. Germline loops: CDR1 LGHDT, CDR2 YNNKEL (reference sequence). Here the CDR3 reads CASSQDPGTGELFF. Here the CDR3 DNA reads TGTGCCAGCAGCCAGGATCCGGGAACCGGGGAGCTGTTTTTT.

J is TRBJ2-5 and V is TRBV6-5, with D perhaps assigned TRBD1 or TRBD2 (5 bases each). Germline V lookup: CDR1 MNHEY, CDR2 SVGAGI. The CDR3 is 15 residues long. Trimming shortened V by 6 bases and J by 2 bases, and 16 bases separated the two germline ends. CDR3 in amino acids: CASSPTGWGQETQYF. DNA for the CDR3: TGTGCCAGCAGCCCGACGGGGTGGGGGCAAGAGACCCAGTACTTC.

J is TRBJ1-3 and V is TRBV6-6; the D gene is possibly TRBD1 (5 bases). Between the trimmed V and J ends, which lost 7 bases and 2 bases, there was a span of 12 bases. There are 14 residues in the CDR3. Germline values: CDR1 MNHNY, CDR2 SVGAGI (reference sequence). The CDR3 DNA follows: TGTGCCAGCACCATAGGGGCCCCTGGAAACACCATATATTTT. Its protein product is CASTIGAPGNTIYF.

The genes are TRBV6-1 and TRBJ2-1; a possible D gene is TRBD1 (5 bases). Trimming took 2 bases from V and 0 from J, leaving 8 bases between them. Germline-derived CDR1 and CDR2 are MNHNS and SASEGT. This CDR3 comprises 15 residues. Here the CDR3 reads CASSEIGASYNEQFF. CDR3 in DNA: TGTGCCAGCAGTGAAATAGGGGCCTCCTACAATGAGCAGTTCTTC.

The chain employs TRBV6-2 or TRBV6-3 and TRBJ2-1, with D hard to call. The J call could be wrong; TRBJ2-5 is a better fit for the DNA end. The CDR3 has 13 residues. Germline V gene lookup returns CDR1 MNHEY and CDR2 SVGEGT. The CDR3 coding sequence is TGTGCCAGCACCGAACATCGGTTGGAGACCCAGTACTTC. Amino acid sequence: CASTEHRLETQYF.

This chain connects TRBV9 to TRBJ2-1; D remains ambiguous. Germline CDR1 and CDR2: SGDLS and YYNGEE. The CDR3 covers 15 residues. V shed 4 bases and J shed 8 bases, with 19 bases lying between them. This chain's CDR3 is CASSQKDRRWDEQFF. The CDR3 DNA follows: TGTGCCAGCAGCCAAAAGGACCGACGCTGGGATGAGCAGTTCTTC.

This clonotype was observed many times. The chain links TRBV28 to TRBJ2-7; D uncertain. This CDR3 is built from 14 residues. Germline CDR1 is MDHEN and CDR2 is SYDVKM. V lost 5 bases to trimming and J lost 1 base, with 12 bases between them. CDR3 DNA: TGTGCCAGCAGTCAGGACGGGTATTCCTACGAGCAGTACTTC. Translation gives CASSQDGYSYEQYF.

This clonotype was seen only a few times. J is TRBJ2-5 and V is TRBV11-1, with D perhaps TRBD1 (5 bases). V shed 3 bases and J shed 3 bases, with 14 bases lying between them. The CDR3 runs to 15 residues. Per the germline V gene, CDR1 is SGHAT and CDR2 is FQDESV (reference sequence). The CDR3 loop reads CASSFGQGLKETQYF. CDR3 DNA: TGTGCCAGCAGCTTTGGGCAGGGTTTGAAAGAGACCCAGTACTTC.